The 11 T cell receptor beta chains below come from one sample, sequenced in a study of blood T cell repertoires in COVID-19. Sequenced by immunoSEQ multiplex PCR; TCRdb stores in-frame clones only, minus some. Of some 100,000 clones listed, around 85% are singletons. Sequenced sample: peripheral blood. These receptors originate from a human donor in a cohort sampled during active COVID-19.

The V and J genes are TRBV20-1 and TRBJ1-2, with D uncertain. Trimming removed 6 bases at V and 6 bases at J, with 11 bases between. From germline, CDR1 is DFQATT and CDR2 SNEGSKA (reference sequence). The CDR3 is 11 residues long. CDR3 residues: CSAGSYDGYTF. The CDR3 coding sequence is TGCAGTGCCGGGTCCTATGATGGCTACACCTTC.

J is TRBJ1-3 and V is TRBV3-1 (or the pseudogene TRBV3-2); D perhaps matches TRBD1 (6 bases). The CDR3 is made up of 14 amino acids. The germline V and J ends were trimmed by 4 bases and 4 bases, with 11 bases remaining between them. Germline V CDR1 and CDR2: LGHDT, YNNKEL (reference sequence). CDR3: CASSPAGEGNTIYF. The CDR3 bases are TGTGCCAGCAGCCCGGCAGGGGAAGGAAACACCATATATTTT.

This clone has just a few counts. The chain recombines TRBV11-3 with TRBJ1-5; D unresolved. Trimming took 5 bases from V and 2 from J, leaving 10 bases between them. The germline CDR1 and CDR2 sequences are SGHNT and YENEEA. This CDR3 is 14 amino acids long. The DNA of the CDR3 is TGTGCCAGCAGCCTTCAGATGTGCAATCAGCCCCAGCATTTT. This encodes CASSLQMCNQPQHF.

The chain is built from TRBV19 and TRBJ1-4; the D gene is possibly TRBD1 (6 bases). Per germline, CDR1 LNHDA and CDR2 SQIVND (reference sequence). V lost 2 bases and J 7 bases, leaving 11 bases between the germline ends. CDR3 size: 14 residues. The CDR3 nucleotides read TGTGCCAGTAGTATAAAACAGGGCGTTGAAAAACTGTTTTTT. It translates to CASSIKQGVEKLFF.

V usage is TRBV5-1 and J usage is TRBJ1-1; D gene unclear. Looked up from germline, CDR1 is SGHRS and CDR2 is YFSETQ. V lost 3 bases and J 4 bases, leaving 10 bases between the germline ends. The CDR3 length is 13 residues. CDR3 sequence reads: CASSSGSGTEAFF. For the CDR3, the DNA is TGCGCCAGCAGCTCGGGTAGCGGCACTGAAGCTTTCTTT.

This clone was recorded once. The chain's CDR3 is CASSITTGTGRYGYTF. Written as DNA, the CDR3 is TGTGCCAGTAGTATTACCACCGGGACAGGGAGATATGGCTACACCTTC. This rearrangement joins TRBV19 to TRBJ1-2; 9 bases are a match to TRBD1. The germline CDR1 and CDR2 sequences are LNHDA and SQIVND (reference sequence). V shed 3 bases and J 5 bases; nucleotides not matched to a gene: 10. The CDR3 extends over 16 amino acids.

This clone was found a few times. The chain carries TRBV19 and TRBJ1-3; weak D call: TRBD1 (6 bases). The length of the CDR3 is 12 residues. Germline V gene sequence: CDR1 LNHDA, CDR2 SQIVND (reference sequence). V lost 6 bases, J lost 4 bases, and 7 bases lay in between. The CDR3 region has the DNA TGTGCCAGTAGCAGGGGAGGAAACACCATATATTTT. Translated: CASSRGGNTIYF.

The chain combines TRBV9 with TRBJ1-2; D ambiguous. Trimming shortened V by 0 bases and J by 7 bases, and 10 bases separated the two germline ends. Germline V lookup: CDR1 SGDLS, CDR2 YYNGEE. This CDR3 has 13 residues. DNA of the CDR3: TGTGCCAGCAGCGTAGCTGAGCACCGTGGCTACACCTTC. Encoded protein: CASSVAEHRGYTF.

The chain is built from TRBV6-5 and TRBJ2-3; tentative D call: TRBD2 (6 bases). Germline V gene data show CDR1 as MNHEY and CDR2 as SVGAGI. The V end lost 2 bases, the J end lost 6 bases, and 15 bases lay between the germline ends. The CDR3 sequence is 15 residues long. The CDR3 bases are TGTGCCAGCAGTTACCGGGACTCGAAACGTGATACGCAGTATTTT. It is translated as CASSYRDSKRDTQYF.

The V and J genes are TRBV12-3 or TRBV12-4 and TRBJ1-2, with unresolved D. V lost 1 base, J lost 2 bases, and 5 bases lay in between. The CDR3 is 13 residues long. The DNA for the CDR3 is TGTGCCAGCAGTTTAGACAGAAACTATGGCTACACCTTC. Translated, it gives CASSLDRNYGYTF.

The chain has TRBV5-1 and TRBJ2-1; D gene ambiguous. CDR1 and CDR2 from the germline V gene are SGHRS and YFSETQ. Deletions cut 3 bases from V and 0 bases from J, with 7 bases between. This CDR3 has 14 amino acids. The CDR3: CASSSGHSYNEQFF. The CDR3 nucleotides are TGCGCCAGCAGCTCTGGGCACTCCTACAATGAGCAGTTCTTC.